This T cell receptor beta chain was retrieved from a study of shared clonotypes between healthy human individuals. Deep-level assay runs were performed. Data came from immunoSEQ multiplex PCR; TCRdb stores just in-frame clones and leaves some out. This sample yields around 2,000,000 clones, of which roughly 95% are seen a single time; 0.13% belongs to the top ten. The germline CDR1 and CDR2 sequences are MNHNS and SASEGT. The CDR3 is 13 residues long. With 10 bases removed from V and 1 base from J, the gap between germline ends came to 13 bases. The chain links TRBV6-1 to TRBJ1-1, with D hard to call. Sample: naive CD4+ T cells sorted from blood. The subset was: CD45RA+ positively selected. The TCR was taken from a man aged 18 to 29 in good health. CDR3 DNA: TGTGCCACGTCGTTCCTACAGAACACTGAAGCTTTCTTT. The encoded protein is CATSFLQNTEAFF.